A selection of T cell receptor beta chains follows, all from one sample in a study of blood T cell repertoires in COVID-19. The method was immunoSEQ multiplex PCR; TCRdb's version includes in-frame clones alone and lacks a portion of them. Here the sample spans about 150,000 clones, about four fifths being singletons. What was sequenced was peripheral blood. The origin of the receptors is a woman aged 55-69 years with acute or convalescent COVID-19. Each CDR3 is given with its conserved first and last residue. The D gene is left open where the match is weak. Rows may omit the clone size; those that give it use once, few, many or a size class.

j_gene	d_gene	abundance	v_gene	CDR3nt	CDR3aa
TRBJ2-5	TRBD1	NA	TRBV5-1	TGCGCCAGCAGCGCACAGGGGGAAGGAGAGACCCAGTACTTC	CASSAQGEGETQYF
TRBJ2-3	TRBD1	NA	TRBV20-1	TGCAGTGCTAGTACAGGGGGCGAAGATACGCAGTATTTT	CSASTGGEDTQYF
TRBJ2-7	TRBD1	few	TRBV9	TGTGCCAGCAGCCCTCGGGACAGGCAATACGAGCAGTACTTC	CASSPRDRQYEQYF
TRBJ1-2	NA	NA	TRBV13	TGTGCCAGCAGCTTAGGCGGAACAGGGCGAGCTAACTATGGCTACACCTTC	CASSLGGTGRANYGYTF
TRBJ1-1	TRBD1	NA	TRBV19	TGTGCCAGTAGTATGGACAGGGGGAACACTGAAGCTTTCTTT	CASSMDRGNTEAFF
TRBJ2-3	NA	once	TRBV5-1	TGCGCCAGCAGCTTGGGATTGATAGGGGTCACAGATACGCAGTATTTT	CASSLGLIGVTDTQYF
TRBJ1-3	NA	once	TRBV9	TGTGCCAGCAGCGTAGCGGGTGCTGGAAACACCATATATTTT	CASSVAGAGNTIYF
TRBJ2-7	NA	NA	TRBV2	TGTGCCAGCAGTGAGGGGGCAGGGATGCAGTACTTC	CASSEGAGMQYF
TRBJ1-1	TRBD1	NA	TRBV29-1	TGCAGCGTTGAAACAGGGGATGGGTCTAAAGCTTTCTTT	CSVETGDGSKAFF
TRBJ1-5	NA	few	TRBV18	TGTGCCAGCTCACTCGACAAGAATCAGCCCCAGCATTTT	CASSLDKNQPQHF
TRBJ1-2	TRBD1	few	TRBV28	TGTGCCAGCGTCTCAGGGGGATCCGACGACTATGGCTACACCTTC	CASVSGGSDDYGYTF
TRBJ2-3	TRBD1	NA	TRBV5-1	TGCGCCAGCAGCTTGGGAGGAACAGGGGCAGATACGCAGTATTTT	CASSLGGTGADTQYF
TRBJ2-2	NA	NA	TRBV19	TGTGCCAGTATGGACGGGGGAGTGGGCACCGGGGAGCTGTTTTTT	CASMDGGVGTGELFF
TRBJ1-5	NA	NA	TRBV12-3/TRBV12-4	TGTGCCAGCAGTTTTCATTCCAATCAGCCCCAGCATTTT	CASSFHSNQPQHF
TRBJ2-1	NA	NA	TRBV11-3	TGTGCCAGCAGCTTTCAGGGGAGCTCCTACAATGAGCAGTTCTTC	CASSFQGSSYNEQFF
TRBJ1-3	TRBD1	NA	TRBV6-5	TGTGCCACCCGTCGGGACAGGCACTCTGGAAACACCATATATTTT	CATRRDRHSGNTIYF
TRBJ2-3	NA	NA	TRBV3-1/TRBV3-2	TGTGCCAGCAGCCACCCAGCGCCAACTTCAGATACGCAGTATTTT	CASSHPAPTSDTQYF
TRBJ1-2	NA	NA	TRBV4-1	TGCGCCAGCAGCCAAGATTGGGGAGGGTATGATGGCTACACCTTC	CASSQDWGGYDGYTF
TRBJ1-5	NA	NA	TRBV3-1/TRBV3-2	TGTGCCAGCAGCCAAGATGGGCCGTCCGCAGGGATAAATCAGCCCCAGCATTTT	CASSQDGPSAGINQPQHF
TRBJ2-5	NA	NA	TRBV2	TGTGCCAGCAGTGATCGGGGACAAACGGGCCAAGAGACCCAGTACTTC	CASSDRGQTGQETQYF
TRBJ1-2	TRBD1	NA	TRBV2	TGTGCCAGCAGTGTCATTCGACAGGGTGAGGATGGCTACACCTTC	CASSVIRQGEDGYTF
TRBJ2-3	TRBD2	NA	TRBV4-1	TGCGCCAGCAGTCAGCGGGGGATCACAGATACGCAGTATTTT	CASSQRGITDTQYF
TRBJ2-2	TRBD2	NA	TRBV27	TGTGCCAGCAGTTCCTCCGGACTAGCGGGGGAAGGCGGGGAGCTGTTTTTT	CASSSSGLAGEGGELFF
TRBJ1-1	NA	NA	TRBV10-3	TGTGCCATCAGTGATACCGCAGGGCGCGGCACTGAAGCTTTCTTT	CAISDTAGRGTEAFF
TRBJ1-1	TRBD1	NA	TRBV5-1	TGCGCCAGCAGAACGACAGGGGACACTGAAGCTTTCTTT	CASRTTGDTEAFF
TRBJ2-7	NA	NA	TRBV6-2/TRBV6-3	TGTGCCAGCAGTTACCCCGCCAGGATCGAAACGGCGCAGTACTTC	CASSYPARIETAQYF
TRBJ1-4	NA	NA	TRBV30	TGTGCCTGGAGCCCCCCGGCGGGCAATAATGAAAAACTGTTTTTT	CAWSPPAGNNEKLFF
TRBJ1-3	NA	NA	TRBV5-1	TGCGCCAGCAGGCCTTCGGGAGGAGCTGGAAACACCATATATTTT	CASRPSGGAGNTIYF
TRBJ1-6	NA	NA	TRBV30	TGTGCCTGGAGTGTATGGGGCTTGGGCGATAATTCACCCCTCCACTTT	CAWSVWGLGDNSPLHF
TRBJ2-5	TRBD2	NA	TRBV5-6	TGTGCCAGCAGCCGGACTAGCGGGGGGGGCCAAGAGACCCAGTACTTC	CASSRTSGGGQETQYF
TRBJ2-7	TRBD1	NA	TRBV7-2	TGTGCCAGCAGCTTAGAAGGGGGCCTAGTACGCGAGCAGTACTTC	CASSLEGGLVREQYF
TRBJ2-7	TRBD2	NA	TRBV27	TGTGCCAGCAGTCCACCGGGGGGACCGACCTACGAGCAGTACTTC	CASSPPGGPTYEQYF
TRBJ2-7	NA	NA	TRBV11-3	TGTGCCAGCAGCGTAGACTACTCGTCCCACGAGCAGTACTTC	CASSVDYSSHEQYF
TRBJ2-2	NA	NA	TRBV6-5	TGTGCCAGCACGGACAACTCGGAGGGGGAGCTGTTTTTT	CASTDNSEGELFF
TRBJ2-2	NA	NA	TRBV7-3	TGTGCCAGCAGCTTATTGGGCAACGGGGAGCTGTTTTTT	CASSLLGNGELFF
TRBJ2-7	NA	NA	TRBV5-1	TGCGCCAGCAGCTTGGTCGCAGGCGCCTACGAGCAGTACTTC	CASSLVAGAYEQYF
TRBJ1-3	NA	NA	TRBV30	TGTGCCTGGAACCCCACCAGTAACACCATATATTTT	CAWNPTSNTIYF
TRBJ1-2	TRBD1	NA	TRBV6-5	TGTGCCAGCAGTCGTACATCCGGACAGGGCTATGGCTACACCTTC	CASSRTSGQGYGYTF
TRBJ1-6	TRBD1	NA	TRBV6-5	TGTGCCAGCAGGAGGGGACAGAGCCATAATTCACCCCTCCACTTT	CASRRGQSHNSPLHF
TRBJ2-1	NA	NA	TRBV9	TGTGCCAGCAGCGAAGGGGGTTTCTCCTACAATGAGCAGTTCTTC	CASSEGGFSYNEQFF
TRBJ1-2	NA	NA	TRBV28	TGTGCCAGCAGTGCGAACGCCGGGGTCTATGGCTACACCTTC	CASSANAGVYGYTF
TRBJ1-6	NA	NA	TRBV6-6	TGTGCCAGCAGTTCCTTCAGGGTATCCTATAATTCACCCCTCCACTTT	CASSSFRVSYNSPLHF
TRBJ2-5	TRBD1	NA	TRBV6-6	TGTGCCAGCAGTCTTACCAGGGACAGGTGGAACCAAGAGACCCAGTACTTC	CASSLTRDRWNQETQYF
TRBJ2-7	NA	NA	TRBV6-5	TGTGCCAGCAGTCTAACCCGGGTAACTAGAAAGTACTTC	CASSLTRVTRKYF
TRBJ2-5	TRBD2	once	TRBV27	TGTGCCAGCCGCCCCGTACTAGCGGGGGGGCAAGAGACCCAGTACTTC	CASRPVLAGGQETQYF
TRBJ1-1	TRBD1	few	TRBV2	TGTGCCAGCACCAGACAGGGCATGAACACTGAAGCTTTCTTT	CASTRQGMNTEAFF
TRBJ2-1	TRBD1	NA	TRBV7-6	TGTGCCAGCAGCTTCAGACAGGGGGCCTCTCTAATAAACTACAATGAGCAGTTCTTC	CASSFRQGASLINYNEQFF